The 7 T cell receptor beta chains in this list originate from one sample, sequenced in a study of T cell repertoires in cytomegalovirus infection. TCRdb reprocessed the reads via MiXCR and lists one record per CDR3 protein. The data hold approximately 150,000 distinct CDR3 sequences, with roughly a sixth observed a single time. Material for sequencing was CD8+ T cells from PBMCs. These receptor sequences come from a human donor in good health (CMV status not recorded). Some clones in this sample may be carry-over from other donors' samples.

This chain uses TRBV28 with TRBJ2-5; possibly TRBD2 for D (6 bases). CDR1 MDHEN and CDR2 SYDVKM come from the germline V gene. The CDR3 contains 15 residues. The V end lost 3 bases, the J end lost 2 bases, and 13 bases lay between the germline ends. The DNA of the CDR3 is TGTGCCAGCAGTTTTTCCCGGGAGAGGCAAGAGACCCAGTACTTC. Translation gives CASSFSRERQETQYF.

V and J are TRBV7-9 and TRBJ1-2; a weak D match, TRBD1 (5 bases). V lost 6 bases and J lost 4, with 12 bases in between. The CDR3 has 13 residues. The germline V gene has CDR1 SEHNR and CDR2 FQNEAQ (reference sequence). CDR3 nucleotides: TGTGCCAGCAGTTGGGACGCGGTCTATGGCTACACCTTC. Protein product: CASSWDAVYGYTF.

This clonotype was seen a few times. The rearrangement links TRBV4-1 to TRBJ2-5; D gene unclear. CDR3 size: 11 residues. The V end was cut by 3 bases, the J end by 5 bases, with 4 bases between. In germline, CDR1 is MGHRA, CDR2 YSYEKL. The CDR3 region has the DNA TGCGCCAGCAGCCATGCGGAGACCCAGTACTTC. It specifies CASSHAETQYF.

This clonotype was picked up a small number of times. This rearrangement joins TRBV6-2 or TRBV6-3 to TRBJ2-1, with D unclear. Trimming removed 10 bases at V and 0 bases at J, with 13 bases between. CDR3 length: 14 residues. Germline CDR1 reads MNHEY; CDR2 reads SVGEGT. The CDR3 loop is CATGAQSSYNEQFF. The CDR3 DNA reads TGTGCCACCGGCGCCCAAAGCTCCTACAATGAGCAGTTCTTC.

V usage is TRBV6-2 or TRBV6-3 and J usage is TRBJ2-3; D remains ambiguous. Trimming took off 6 bases at V and 0 bases at J, with 10 bases between the two ends. Germline V gene sequence: CDR1 MNHEY, CDR2 SVGEGT. CDR3 length: 14 amino acids. Written as DNA, the CDR3 is TGTGCCAGCAGCCGCCGGAGTAGCACAGATACGCAGTATTTT. Amino acids: CASSRRSSTDTQYF.

This clonotype was seen more than once but under ten times. The rearrangement joins TRBV7-2 to TRBJ2-7; a possible D gene is TRBD2 (6 bases). Trimming stripped 1 base from V and 5 bases from J, with 12 bases between. Per germline, CDR1 SGHTA and CDR2 FQGNSA. This CDR3 has 14 amino acids. The CDR3 nucleotides are TGTGCCAGCAGCTTAGAGGAGGGAGTCCACGAGCAGTACTTC. Its protein product is CASSLEEGVHEQYF.

The rearrangement links TRBV7-9 to TRBJ2-1; D remains ambiguous. Germline V CDR1 and CDR2: SEHNR, FQNEAQ (reference sequence). Trimming removed 7 bases from V and 8 bases from J, with 9 bases in between. The CDR3 is made up of 11 amino acids. The CDR3, as DNA: TGTGCCAGCAACAATTTAGATGAGCAGTTCTTC. This codes for CASNNLDEQFF.